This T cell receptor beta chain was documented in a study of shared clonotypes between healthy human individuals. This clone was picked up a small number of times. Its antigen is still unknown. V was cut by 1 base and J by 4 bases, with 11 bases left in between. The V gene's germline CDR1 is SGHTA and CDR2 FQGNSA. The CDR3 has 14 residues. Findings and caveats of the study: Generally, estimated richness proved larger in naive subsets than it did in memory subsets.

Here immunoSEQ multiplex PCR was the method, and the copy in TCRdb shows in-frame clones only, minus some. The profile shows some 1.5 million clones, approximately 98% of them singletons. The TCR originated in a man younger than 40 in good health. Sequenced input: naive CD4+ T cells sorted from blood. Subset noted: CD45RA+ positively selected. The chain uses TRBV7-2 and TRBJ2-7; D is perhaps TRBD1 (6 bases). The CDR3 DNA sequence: TGTGCCAGCAGCTTAGAACAGGGTGGATACGAGCAGTACTTC. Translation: CASSLEQGGYEQYF.